These 17 T cell receptor beta chains came from one sample sequenced in a study of blood T cell repertoires in COVID-19 (TCRdb year 2020). The library was built by means of the immunoSEQ multiplex PCR assay. TCRdb limited this immuneACCESS table to in-frame rearrangements with V and J called. A share of clones is missing; checked studies link under half to unresolved V genes, and the rest is unexplained. The sample has 200,000 or so clones on record, roughly nine tenths of them singletons. Roughly 2% of the sample belongs to the ten largest clones. The sequenced sample was peripheral blood. All receptors derive from a woman in her forties or fifties with acute or convalescent COVID-19.

This clone turned up a few times. The V gene is TRBV15, the J gene TRBJ2-7; TRBD2 matches 7 bases. This CDR3 contains 14 residues. CDR1 LNHNV and CDR2 YYDKDF come from the germline V gene (reference sequence). The ends lost 4 bases at V and 7 bases at J; junction bases unmatched: 10. As DNA, the CDR3 is TGTGCCACCAGCATGGCCAGCGGGACTTTTGAGCAGTACTTC. This encodes CATSMASGTFEQYF. The variable domain in full, with the rest retrieved from reference TRBV15 and TRBJ2-7, is DAMVIQNPRYQVTQFGKPVTLSCSQTLNHNVMYWYQQKSSQAPKLLFHYYDKDFNNEADTPDNFQSRRPNTSFCFLDIRSPGLGDTAMYLCATSMASGTFEQYFGPGTRLTVT.

Many counts were recorded for this clone. The chain employs TRBV19 and TRBJ2-6; perhaps TRBD1 as D (6 bases). The CDR3 is made up of 15 amino acids. Germline CDR1 is LNHDA and CDR2 is SQIVND (reference sequence). The germline V and J ends were trimmed by 10 bases and 3 bases, with 16 bases remaining between them. CDR3 sequence (DNA): TGTGCCACTAAAAGACAGGCCTTTGGGGCCAACGTCCTGACTTTC. The encoded protein is CATKRQAFGANVLTF.

This clone appeared a single time. This chain joins TRBV5-4 and TRBJ1-1, with D unclear. The CDR3 covers 15 residues. Trimming removed 0 bases from V and 7 bases from J, with 16 bases in between. CDR1 and CDR2 (germline): SGHNT, YYREEE (reference sequence). The CDR3 bases are TGTGCCAGCAGCTTGGTTGACATCACCACCCGTGAAGCTTTCTTT. The encoded protein is CASSLVDITTREAFF. The variable domain in full, completed from reference TRBV5-4 and TRBJ1-1, reads ETGVTQSPTHLIKTRGQQVTLRCSSQSGHNTVSWYQQALGQGPQFIFQYYREEENGRGNFPPRFSGLQFPNYSSELNVNALELDDSALYLCASSLVDITTREAFFGQGTRLTVV.

This chain connects TRBV18 to TRBJ1-2; possible D gene TRBD1, 5 bases. CDR1 is KGHSH and CDR2 is LQKENI in the germline V gene. V gave up 3 bases and J gave up 1 base, with 9 bases separating them. The CDR3 spans 14 residues. This chain's CDR3 is CASSPLDNNYGYTF. The CDR3 nucleotides read TGTGCCAGCTCACCGTTGGACAATAACTATGGCTACACCTTC.

The J gene is TRBJ2-7, the V gene TRBV7-8; 7 bases are a match to TRBD2. After removal of 4 bases from V and 9 bases from J, the junction contained 9 bases not matched to a gene. The CDR3 extends over 13 amino acids. CDR1 SGHVS and CDR2 FQNEAQ come from the germline V gene. The CDR3 protein is CASSSGLADGQYF. CDR3 DNA: TGTGCCAGCAGCTCTGGGCTAGCGGATGGGCAGTACTTC.

The CDR3, as DNA: TGTGCCAGCAGATCGGGACAGGTTCAAGAGACCCAGTACTTC. It encodes CASRSGQVQETQYF. The chain combines TRBV6-5 with TRBJ2-5; TRBD1 matches 8 bases. V shed 6 bases and J 2 bases; nucleotides not matched to a gene: 5. The CDR3 extends over 14 amino acids. The germline V gene has CDR1 MNHEY and CDR2 SVGAGI.

V is TRBV5-1 and J is TRBJ2-1; 8 nucleotides agree with TRBD2. CDR1 and CDR2 from the germline V gene are SGHRS and YFSETQ. Losses at the gene ends were 0 bases for V and 9 bases for J; bases not matched to a gene: 2. This CDR3 is 13 amino acids long. CDR3 sequence reads: CASSLVLAGEQFF. DNA of the CDR3: TGCGCCAGCAGCTTGGTGCTAGCGGGTGAGCAGTTCTTC. Drawing the rest from reference TRBV5-1 and TRBJ2-1, the complete variable domain is KAGVTQTPRYLIKTRGQQVTLSCSPISGHRSVSWYQQTPGQGLQFLFEYFSETQRNKGNFPGRFSGRQFSNSRSEMNVSTLELGDSALYLCASSLVLAGEQFFGPGTRLTVL.

The rearrangement uses TRBV12-3 or TRBV12-4 and TRBJ1-1; maybe TRBD1 (6 bases). This CDR3 is 13 amino acids long. Deletions cut 3 bases from V and 5 bases from J, with 10 bases between. DNA for the CDR3: TGTGCCAGCAGTTTCCAGGGGTGGACTGAAGCTTTCTTT. This codes for CASSFQGWTEAFF.

The genes are TRBV6-1 and TRBJ2-7; 8 bases are a match to TRBD2. Germline V lookup: CDR1 MNHNS, CDR2 SASEGT. V was pared by 2 bases and J by 2 bases, with 8 bases of the junction left unmatched. The CDR3 is made up of 16 amino acids. The chain's CDR3 is CASSEYGLAQTYEQYF. CDR3 nucleotides: TGTGCCAGCAGTGAATATGGACTAGCCCAAACCTACGAGCAGTACTTC.

The V gene is TRBV5-1, the J gene TRBJ1-1; 7 positions agree with TRBD1. Germline V gene data show CDR1 as SGHRS and CDR2 as YFSETQ. This CDR3 comprises 16 residues. With V trimmed by 3 bases and J by 4 bases, 12 bases remained unmatched. The DNA for the CDR3 is TGCGCCAGCAGCTCAACGCCCGCAGGGGGAAGCACTGAAGCTTTCTTT. Translating gives CASSSTPAGGSTEAFF.

V usage is TRBV27 and J usage is TRBJ1-1; 7 bases line up with TRBD1. Germline V lookup: CDR1 MNHEY, CDR2 SMNVEV (reference sequence). The V gene end was trimmed by 2 bases and the J gene end by 0 bases; junction bases not matched to a gene: 0. The CDR3 extends over 14 amino acids. CDR3 coding DNA: TGTGCCAGCAGTTTAACAGGGGTGAACACTGAAGCTTTCTTT. Amino acids: CASSLTGVNTEAFF.

This chain connects TRBV3-1 (or the pseudogene TRBV3-2) to TRBJ2-1; TRBD1 matches at 9 bases. Germline V gene sequence: CDR1 LGHDT, CDR2 YNNKEL (reference sequence). The CDR3 is 14 residues long. After removal of 11 bases from V and 8 bases from J, the junction contained 13 bases not matched to a gene. The CDR3: CAAVPGQGWHEQFF. The CDR3 bases are TGTGCCGCTGTACCGGGACAGGGTTGGCATGAGCAGTTCTTC.

This clone was observed a single time. J is TRBJ2-5 and V is TRBV25-1; D possibly corresponds to TRBD1 (6 bases). The CDR3 consists of 15 residues. CDR1 and CDR2 from the germline V gene are MGHDK and SYGVNS. Trimming took 1 base from V and 2 from J, leaving 11 bases between them. The CDR3 DNA follows: TGTGCCAGCAGTGAATCCCCGGACAGTCAAGAGACCCAGTACTTC. Residues: CASSESPDSQETQYF.

The chain couples TRBV9 to TRBJ2-5; TRBD2 matches 12 bases. With 3 bases clipped from V and 3 bases from J, the junction kept 12 bases outside the gene matches. Germline values: CDR1 SGDLS, CDR2 YYNGEE. CDR3 length equals 18 residues. The CDR3 DNA reads as TGTGCCAGCAGCGCCTCGCTAGCGGGGGGGCCGGGTAAAGAGACCCAGTACTTC. It encodes CASSASLAGGPGKETQYF.

CDR3 coding DNA: TGTGCCAGCAGCTTAGGACAGGAGCTGTTTTTT. Residues: CASSLGQELFF. The chain recombines TRBV11-3 with TRBJ2-2; D is ambiguous. CDR1 is SGHNT and CDR2 is YENEEA in the germline V gene. The CDR3 has 11 residues. Trimming took off 1 base at V and 10 bases at J, with 4 bases between the two ends.

About this clone: Other DNA sequences of this sample code for an identical CDR3. The chain joins TRBV11-3 to TRBJ2-7; possible D gene TRBD2, 5 bases. This CDR3 spans 12 amino acids. The germline gives CDR1 SGHNT, CDR2 YENEEA. V lost 6 bases to trimming and J lost 4 bases, with 10 bases between them. The chain's CDR3 is CASSLRGYEQYF. CDR3 nucleotides: TGTGCCAGCAGTCTTAGAGGGTACGAGCAGTACTTC.

J is TRBJ1-1 and V is TRBV5-4; a weak D match, TRBD1 (6 bases). The CDR3 extends over 15 amino acids. In germline, CDR1 is SGHNT, CDR2 YYREEE (reference sequence). V was clipped by 0 bases and J by 5 bases, with 14 bases between them. Here the CDR3 DNA reads TGTGCCAGCAGCTTGGCCAGGGGAGCTAGAACTGAAGCTTTCTTT. This encodes CASSLARGARTEAFF.